This T cell receptor beta chain was identified in a study of T cell repertoires in cytomegalovirus infection. General study results and limits: Identification of carriers of CMV plus the relevant HLA was achieved through cumulative public TCR beta family frequency. The ex vivo response was dominated by HLA-C-restricted CMV-specific TCR beta clonotypes.

This clonotype has more than one count but fewer than ten. Its antigen is currently unknown. V lost 5 bases, J lost 2 bases, and 13 bases lay in between. This CDR3 contains 14 residues. The V gene's germline CDR1 is MNHNS and CDR2 SASEGT. TCRdb ran MiXCR on the reads and lists one entry per CDR3 protein. Of 700,000 to 950,000 distinct CDR3 sequences listed, 30% to 35% are singletons. The sequencing here drew on cultured CD8+ T cells from PBMCs, taken from culture after CMV antigen stimulation. V is TRBV6-1 and J is TRBJ2-7; weak D call: TRBD2 (7 bases). This sequence was found in a human donor in good health (CMV status not recorded). Some clones in this sample may be carry-over from other donors' samples. The CDR3 bases are TGTGCCAGCAGTTATGCGGGGGCCGCCTACGAGCAGTACTTC. The encoded protein is CASSYAGAAYEQYF.